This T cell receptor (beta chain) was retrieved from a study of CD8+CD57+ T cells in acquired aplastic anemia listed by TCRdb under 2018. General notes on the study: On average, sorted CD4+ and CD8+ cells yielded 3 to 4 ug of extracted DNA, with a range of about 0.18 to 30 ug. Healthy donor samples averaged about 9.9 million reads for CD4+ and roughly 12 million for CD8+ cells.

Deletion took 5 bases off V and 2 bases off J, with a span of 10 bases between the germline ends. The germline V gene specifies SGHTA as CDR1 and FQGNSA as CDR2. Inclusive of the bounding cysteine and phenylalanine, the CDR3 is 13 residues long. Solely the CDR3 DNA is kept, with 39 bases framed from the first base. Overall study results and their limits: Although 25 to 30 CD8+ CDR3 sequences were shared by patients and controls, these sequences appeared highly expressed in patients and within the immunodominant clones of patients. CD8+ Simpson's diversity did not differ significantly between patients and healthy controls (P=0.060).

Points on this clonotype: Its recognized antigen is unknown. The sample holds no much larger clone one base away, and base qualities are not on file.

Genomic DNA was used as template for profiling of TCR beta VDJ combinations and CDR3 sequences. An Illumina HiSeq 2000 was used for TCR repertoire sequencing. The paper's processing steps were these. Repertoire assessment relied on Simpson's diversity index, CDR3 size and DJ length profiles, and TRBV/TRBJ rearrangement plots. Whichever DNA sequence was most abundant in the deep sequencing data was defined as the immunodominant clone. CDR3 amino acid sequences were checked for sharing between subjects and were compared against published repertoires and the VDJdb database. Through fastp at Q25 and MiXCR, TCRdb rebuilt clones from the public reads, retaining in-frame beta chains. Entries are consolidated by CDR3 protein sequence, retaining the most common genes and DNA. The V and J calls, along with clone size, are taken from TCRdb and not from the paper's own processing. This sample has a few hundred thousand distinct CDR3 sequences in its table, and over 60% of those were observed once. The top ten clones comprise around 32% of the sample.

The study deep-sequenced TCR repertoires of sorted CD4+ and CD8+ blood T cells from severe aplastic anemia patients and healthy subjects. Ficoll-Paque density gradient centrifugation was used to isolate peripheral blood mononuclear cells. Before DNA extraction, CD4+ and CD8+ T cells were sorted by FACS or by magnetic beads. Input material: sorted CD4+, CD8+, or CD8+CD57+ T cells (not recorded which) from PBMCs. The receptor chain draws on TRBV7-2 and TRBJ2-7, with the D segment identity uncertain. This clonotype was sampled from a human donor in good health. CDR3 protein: CASSPGSPYEQYF. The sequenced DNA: TGTGCCAGCAGCCCCGGATCGCCCTACGAGCAGTACTTC.